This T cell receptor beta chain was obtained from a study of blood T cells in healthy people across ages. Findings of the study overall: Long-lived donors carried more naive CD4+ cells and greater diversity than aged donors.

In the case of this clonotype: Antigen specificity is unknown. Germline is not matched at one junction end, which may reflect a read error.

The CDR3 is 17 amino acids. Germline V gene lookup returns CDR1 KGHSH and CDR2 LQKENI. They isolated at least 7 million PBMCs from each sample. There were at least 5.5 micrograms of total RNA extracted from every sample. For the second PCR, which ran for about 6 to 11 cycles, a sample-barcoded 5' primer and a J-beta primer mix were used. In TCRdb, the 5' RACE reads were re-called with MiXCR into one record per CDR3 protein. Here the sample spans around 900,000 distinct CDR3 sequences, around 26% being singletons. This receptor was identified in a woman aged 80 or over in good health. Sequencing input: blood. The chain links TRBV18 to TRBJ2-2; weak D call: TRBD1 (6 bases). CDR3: CACSPPDKQGNTGELFF. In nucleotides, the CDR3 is TGTGCCTGCTCACCACCGGATAAACAGGGGAACACCGGGGAGCTGTTTTTT.